This T cell receptor beta chain was recovered during a study of shared clonotypes between healthy human individuals. TCRdb keeps only in-frame clones here, not all; method: immunoSEQ multiplex PCR. This sample has over a million clones, with around 82% found just once. Study outcomes and limitations: Genetic and exposure-history diversity was limited by the small donor number.

This clone was seen ten or more times. Antigen: not known. J lost 5 bases, V lost 0 bases, and 16 bases had no gene match. Germline values: CDR1 SGHAT, CDR2 FQNNGV. The CDR3 consists of 18 residues. The material sequenced was memory CD4+ T cells from PBMCs. Subset denoted: CD45RA-negative fraction. The receptor was derived from a man younger than 35 in good health. Some clones in this sample may be carry-over from other donors' samples. This sequence joins TRBV11-2 and TRBJ2-7, with 7 positions matching TRBD1. CDR3 coding DNA: TGTGCCAGCAGCTTAGAGTTTGGGACAGTGGTATTTCTCAACGAGCAGTACTTC. It yields the protein CASSLEFGTVVFLNEQYF.